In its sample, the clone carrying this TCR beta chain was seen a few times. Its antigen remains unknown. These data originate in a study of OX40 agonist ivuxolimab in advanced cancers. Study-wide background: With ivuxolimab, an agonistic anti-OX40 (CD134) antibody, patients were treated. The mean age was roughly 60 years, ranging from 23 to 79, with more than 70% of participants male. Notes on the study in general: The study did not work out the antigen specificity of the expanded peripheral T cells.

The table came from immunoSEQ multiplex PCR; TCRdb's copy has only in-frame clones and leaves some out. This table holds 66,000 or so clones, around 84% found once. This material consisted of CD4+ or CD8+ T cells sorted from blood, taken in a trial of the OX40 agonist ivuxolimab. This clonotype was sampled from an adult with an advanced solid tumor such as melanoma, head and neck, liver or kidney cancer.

The CDR3 nucleotides are TGTGCCTGGAAGGCGGGACTTGGGGGGTTCTTT. Residues: CAWKAGLGGFF. The chain has TRBV30 and TRBJ1-1; D perhaps matches TRBD1 (5 bases). Trimming removed 4 bases from V and 14 bases from J, with 17 bases in between. From germline, CDR1 is GTSNPN and CDR2 SVGIG (reference sequence). This CDR3 region has 11 residues.